Sequencing of this T cell receptor (beta chain) was carried out in a study of cytomegalovirus exposure and HLA in healthy donors. This PCR relied on a set of 60 Vbeta primers and 13 Jbeta primers. Data came from immunoSEQ multiplex PCR; TCRdb stores just in-frame clones and leaves some out. The sample carries about 98,000 clones, around 73% recorded once. The CDR3 contains 13 residues. The germline V gene has CDR1 SGHTA and CDR2 FQGNSA. V lost 3 bases and J lost 2, with 6 bases in between. This chain connects TRBV7-2 to TRBJ2-3; D not certain. Sequenced material: PBMCs. The receptor's source is a female donor in good health and CMV-seronegative. CDR3 sequence (DNA): TGTGCCAGCAGCTTCACCTACACAGATACGCAGTATTTT. It yields the protein CASSFTYTDTQYF.